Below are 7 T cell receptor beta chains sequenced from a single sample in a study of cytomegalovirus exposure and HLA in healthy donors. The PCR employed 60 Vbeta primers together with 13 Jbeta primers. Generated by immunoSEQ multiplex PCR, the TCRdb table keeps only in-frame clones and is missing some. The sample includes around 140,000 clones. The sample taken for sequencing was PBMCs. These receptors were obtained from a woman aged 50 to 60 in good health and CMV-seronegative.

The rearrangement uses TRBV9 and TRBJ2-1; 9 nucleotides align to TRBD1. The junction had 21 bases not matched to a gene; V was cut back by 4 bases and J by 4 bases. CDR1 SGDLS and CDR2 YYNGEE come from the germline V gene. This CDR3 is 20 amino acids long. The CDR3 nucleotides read TGTGCCAGCAGCTCCCCATCCGGGACAGGGATCGGGAGGAGATACAATGAGCAGTTCTTC. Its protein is CASSSPSGTGIGRRYNEQFF.

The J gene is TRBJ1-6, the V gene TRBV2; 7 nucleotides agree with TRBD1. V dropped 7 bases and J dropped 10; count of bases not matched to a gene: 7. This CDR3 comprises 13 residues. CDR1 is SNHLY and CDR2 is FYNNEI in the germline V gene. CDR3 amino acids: CASIGRGLSPLHF. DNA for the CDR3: TGTGCCAGCATTGGCAGGGGGTTGTCACCCCTCCACTTT.

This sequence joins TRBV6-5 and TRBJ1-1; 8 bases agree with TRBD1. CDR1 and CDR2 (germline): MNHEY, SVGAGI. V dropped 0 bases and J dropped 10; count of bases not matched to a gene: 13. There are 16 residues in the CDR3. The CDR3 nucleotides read TGTGCCAGCAGTTACTCCGGACAGGGTCTATTTCTGGGAGCTTTCTTT. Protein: CASSYSGQGLFLGAFF.

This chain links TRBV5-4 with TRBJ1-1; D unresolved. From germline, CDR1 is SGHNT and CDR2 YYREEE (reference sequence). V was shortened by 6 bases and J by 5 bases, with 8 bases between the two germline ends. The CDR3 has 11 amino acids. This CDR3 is CASTSRTEAFF. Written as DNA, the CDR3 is TGTGCCAGCACCTCGAGAACTGAAGCTTTCTTT.

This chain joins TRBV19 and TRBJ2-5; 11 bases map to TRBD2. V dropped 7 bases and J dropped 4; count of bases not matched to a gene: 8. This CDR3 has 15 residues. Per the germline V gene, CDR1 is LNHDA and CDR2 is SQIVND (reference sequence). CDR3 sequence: CASTIAGGVGETQYF. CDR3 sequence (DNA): TGTGCCAGTACCATAGCGGGAGGGGTAGGAGAGACCCAGTACTTC.

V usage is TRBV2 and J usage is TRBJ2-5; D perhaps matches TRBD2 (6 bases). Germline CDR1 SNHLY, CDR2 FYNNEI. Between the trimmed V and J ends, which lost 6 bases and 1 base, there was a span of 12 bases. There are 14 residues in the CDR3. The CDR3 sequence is CASRPNGGQETQYF. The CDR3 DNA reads TGTGCCAGCAGGCCCAACGGGGGCCAAGAGACCCAGTACTTC. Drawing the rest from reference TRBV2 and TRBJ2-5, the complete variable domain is EPEVTQTPSHQVTQMGQEVILRCVPISNHLYFYWYRQILGQKVEFLVSFYNNEISEKSEIFDDQFSVERPDGSNFTLKIRSTKLEDSAMYFCASRPNGGQETQYFGPGTRLLVL.

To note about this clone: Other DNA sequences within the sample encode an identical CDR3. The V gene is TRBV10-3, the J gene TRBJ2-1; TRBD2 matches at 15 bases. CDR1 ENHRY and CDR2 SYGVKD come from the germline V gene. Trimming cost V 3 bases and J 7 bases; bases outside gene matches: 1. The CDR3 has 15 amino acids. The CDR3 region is CAISEGLAGGNEQFF. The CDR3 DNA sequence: TGTGCCATCAGTGAAGGACTAGCGGGAGGGAATGAGCAGTTCTTC.